This TCR beta chain was recovered during a study of shared clonotypes between healthy human individuals. The run depth of the assay was deep. Clones were read by immunoSEQ multiplex PCR, and TCRdb kept only the in-frame ones, dropping some. The data show about 2.2 million clones, about 93% seen once. Selected positively for CCR7 and CD45RO-negative, naive CD8 cells excluded terminally differentiated effector memory CD45RA+ cells. Study-wide results and caveats: The authors expected sequencing depth to affect clonotype sharing among donors. The study found roughly 5% of naive CD4 clonotypes shared across a few donors.

Note on this clone: What it binds is unknown. The same CDR3 also results from other DNA sequences found in this sample.

Sequencing was carried out using naive CD8+ T cells from PBMCs. This clonotype was obtained from a man aged 18 to 30 in good health. Some clones in this sample may be carry-over from other donors' samples.

This chain's CDR3 is CASSLGAGPGNTIYF. For the CDR3, the DNA is TGTGCCAGCAGCTTAGGCGCAGGGCCAGGAAACACCATATATTTT. The chain is built from TRBV11-2 and TRBJ1-3; possible D gene TRBD1, 5 bases. Germline CDR1 and CDR2: SGHAT and FQNNGV. The CDR3 is 15 amino acids. V was clipped by 1 base and J by 4 bases, with 11 bases between them.